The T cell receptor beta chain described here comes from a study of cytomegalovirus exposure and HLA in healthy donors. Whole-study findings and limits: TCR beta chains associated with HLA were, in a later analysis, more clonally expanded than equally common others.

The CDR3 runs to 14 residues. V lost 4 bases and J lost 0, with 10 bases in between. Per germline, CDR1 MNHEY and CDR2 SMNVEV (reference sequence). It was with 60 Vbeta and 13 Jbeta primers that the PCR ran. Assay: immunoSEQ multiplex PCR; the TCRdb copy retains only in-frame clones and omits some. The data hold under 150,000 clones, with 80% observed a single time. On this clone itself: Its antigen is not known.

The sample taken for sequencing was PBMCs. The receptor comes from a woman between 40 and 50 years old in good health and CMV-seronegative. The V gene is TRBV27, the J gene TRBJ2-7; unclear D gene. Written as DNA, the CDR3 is TGTGCCAGCAGTTCGGCGGTGGGCTCCTACGAGCAGTACTTC. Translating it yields CASSSAVGSYEQYF.